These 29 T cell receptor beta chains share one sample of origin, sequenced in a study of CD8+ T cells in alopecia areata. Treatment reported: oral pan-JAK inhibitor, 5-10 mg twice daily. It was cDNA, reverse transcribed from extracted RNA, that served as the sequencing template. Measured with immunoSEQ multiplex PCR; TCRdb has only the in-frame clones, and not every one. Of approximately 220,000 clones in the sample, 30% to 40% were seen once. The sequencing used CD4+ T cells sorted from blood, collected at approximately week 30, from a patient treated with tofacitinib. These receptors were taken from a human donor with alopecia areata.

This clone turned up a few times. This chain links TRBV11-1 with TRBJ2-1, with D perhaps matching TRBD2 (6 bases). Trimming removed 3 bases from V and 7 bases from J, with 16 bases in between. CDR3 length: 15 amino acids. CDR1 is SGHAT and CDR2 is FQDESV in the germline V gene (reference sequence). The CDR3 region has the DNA TGTGCCAGCAGCTTGCGGCGGGAAGGGATAAATGAGCAGTTCTTC. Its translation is CASSLRREGINEQFF.

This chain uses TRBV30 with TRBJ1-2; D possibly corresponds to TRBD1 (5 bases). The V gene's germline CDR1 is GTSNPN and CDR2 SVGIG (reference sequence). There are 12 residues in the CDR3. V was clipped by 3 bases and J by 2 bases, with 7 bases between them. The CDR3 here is CAWSRGNYGYTF. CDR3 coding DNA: TGTGCCTGGAGCCGGGGCAACTATGGCTACACCTTC.

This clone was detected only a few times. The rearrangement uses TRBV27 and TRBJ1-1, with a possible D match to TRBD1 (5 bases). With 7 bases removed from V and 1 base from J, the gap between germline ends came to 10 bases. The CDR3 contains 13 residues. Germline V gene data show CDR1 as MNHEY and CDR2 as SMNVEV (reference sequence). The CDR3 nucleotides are TGTGCCAGCACGACAGAGCCGAACACTGAAGCTTTCTTT. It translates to CASTTEPNTEAFF.

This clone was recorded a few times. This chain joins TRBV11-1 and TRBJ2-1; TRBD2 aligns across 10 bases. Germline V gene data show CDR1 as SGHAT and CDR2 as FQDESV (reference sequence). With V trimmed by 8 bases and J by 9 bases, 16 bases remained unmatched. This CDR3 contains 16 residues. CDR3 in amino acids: CASGTQAGGPWIEQFF. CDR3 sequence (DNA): TGTGCCAGCGGGACCCAAGCGGGAGGGCCATGGATTGAGCAGTTCTTC.

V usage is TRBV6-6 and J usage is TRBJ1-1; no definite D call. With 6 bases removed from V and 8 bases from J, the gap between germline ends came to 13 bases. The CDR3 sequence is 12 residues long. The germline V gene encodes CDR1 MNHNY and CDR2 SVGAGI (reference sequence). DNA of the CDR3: TGTGCCAGCAGGTTTCTAGGCTCCGAAGCTTTCTTT. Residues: CASRFLGSEAFF.

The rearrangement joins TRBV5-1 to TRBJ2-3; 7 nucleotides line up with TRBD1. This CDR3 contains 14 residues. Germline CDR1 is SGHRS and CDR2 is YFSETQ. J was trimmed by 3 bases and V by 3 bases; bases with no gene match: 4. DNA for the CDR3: TGCGCCAGCAGCTCGGGACAGATAACAGATACGCAGTATTTT. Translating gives CASSSGQITDTQYF.

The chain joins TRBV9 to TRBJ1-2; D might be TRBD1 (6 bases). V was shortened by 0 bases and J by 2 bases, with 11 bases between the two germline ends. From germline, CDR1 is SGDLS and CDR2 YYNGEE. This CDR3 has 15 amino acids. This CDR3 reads CASSVAGQKNYGYTF. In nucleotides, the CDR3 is TGTGCCAGCAGCGTAGCAGGACAGAAAAACTATGGCTACACCTTC.

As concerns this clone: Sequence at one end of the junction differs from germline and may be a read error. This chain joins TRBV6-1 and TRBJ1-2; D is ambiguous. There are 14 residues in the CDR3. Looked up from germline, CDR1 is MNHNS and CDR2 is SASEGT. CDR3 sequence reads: CASRDQPTGGGYTF. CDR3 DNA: TGTGCCAGCCGTGATCAGCCGACCGGAGGTGGCTACACCTTC.

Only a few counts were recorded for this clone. The DNA of the CDR3 is TGTGCCAGCAGTCCCCGGACAGGGGGGGACACTGAAGCTTTCTTT. It yields the protein CASSPRTGGDTEAFF. The V and J genes are TRBV27 and TRBJ1-1; 10 bases match TRBD1. The length of the CDR3 is 15 residues. From germline, CDR1 is MNHEY and CDR2 SMNVEV (reference sequence). Germline trimming cut 5 bases from V and 3 bases from J; bases unmatched to any gene: 6.

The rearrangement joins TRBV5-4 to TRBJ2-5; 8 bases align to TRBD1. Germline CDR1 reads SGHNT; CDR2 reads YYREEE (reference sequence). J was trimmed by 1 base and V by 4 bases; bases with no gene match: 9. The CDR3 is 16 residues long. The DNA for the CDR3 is TGTGCCAGCAGCCGGATAGGACAGGGCGGCCAAGAGACCCAGTACTTC. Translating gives CASSRIGQGGQETQYF.

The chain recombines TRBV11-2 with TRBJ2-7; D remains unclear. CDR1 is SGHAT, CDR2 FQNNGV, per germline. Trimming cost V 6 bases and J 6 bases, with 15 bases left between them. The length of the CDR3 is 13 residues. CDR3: CASSPPGRIEQYF. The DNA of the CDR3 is TGTGCCAGCAGTCCTCCCGGTAGGATCGAGCAGTACTTC.

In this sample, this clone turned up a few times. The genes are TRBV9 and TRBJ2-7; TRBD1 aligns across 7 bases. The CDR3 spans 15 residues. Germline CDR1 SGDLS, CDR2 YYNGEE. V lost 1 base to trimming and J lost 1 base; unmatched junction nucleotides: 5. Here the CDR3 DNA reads TGTGCCAGCAGCGTATCTTCGGGACAGTCCTACGAGCAGTACTTC. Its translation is CASSVSSGQSYEQYF.

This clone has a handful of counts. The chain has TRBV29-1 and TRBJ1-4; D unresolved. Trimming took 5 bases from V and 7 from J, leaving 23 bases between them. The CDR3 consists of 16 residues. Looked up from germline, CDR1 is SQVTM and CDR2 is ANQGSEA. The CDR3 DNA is TGCAGCGTTATGGGCAGCCATCCACCCTTGGGTGAAAAACTGTTTTTT. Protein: CSVMGSHPPLGEKLFF.

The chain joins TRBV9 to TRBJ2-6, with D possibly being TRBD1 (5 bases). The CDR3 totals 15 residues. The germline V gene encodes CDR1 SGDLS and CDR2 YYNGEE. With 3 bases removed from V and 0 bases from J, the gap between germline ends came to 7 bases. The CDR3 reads CASSDDSSGANVLTF. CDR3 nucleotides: TGTGCCAGCAGCGATGACAGCTCTGGGGCCAACGTCCTGACTTTC.

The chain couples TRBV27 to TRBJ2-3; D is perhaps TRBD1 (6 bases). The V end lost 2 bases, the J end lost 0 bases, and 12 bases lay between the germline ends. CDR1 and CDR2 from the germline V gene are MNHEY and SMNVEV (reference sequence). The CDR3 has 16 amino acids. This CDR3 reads CASSLEQGPSTDTQYF. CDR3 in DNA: TGTGCCAGCAGTTTAGAACAGGGCCCTAGCACAGATACGCAGTATTTT.

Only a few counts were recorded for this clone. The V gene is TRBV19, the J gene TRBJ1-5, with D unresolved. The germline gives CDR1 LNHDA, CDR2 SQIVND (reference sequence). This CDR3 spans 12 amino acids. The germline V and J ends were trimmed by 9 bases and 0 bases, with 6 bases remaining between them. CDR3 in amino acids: CASRRSNQPQHF. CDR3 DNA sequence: TGTGCCAGCCGCCGTAGCAATCAGCCCCAGCATTTT.

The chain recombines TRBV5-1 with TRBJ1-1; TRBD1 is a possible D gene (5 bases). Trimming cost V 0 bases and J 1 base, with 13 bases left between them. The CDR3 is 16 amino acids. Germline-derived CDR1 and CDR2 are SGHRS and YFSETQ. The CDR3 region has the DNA TGCGCCAGCAGCTTGGACTACTGGGGCGGGAACACTGAAGCTTTCTTT. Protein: CASSLDYWGGNTEAFF.

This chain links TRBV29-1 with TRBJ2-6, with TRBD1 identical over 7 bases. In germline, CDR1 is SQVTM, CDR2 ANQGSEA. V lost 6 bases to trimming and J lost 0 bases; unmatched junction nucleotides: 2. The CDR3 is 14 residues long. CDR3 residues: CSVRQGSGANVLTF. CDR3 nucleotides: TGCAGCGTACGACAGGGCTCTGGGGCCAACGTCCTGACTTTC.

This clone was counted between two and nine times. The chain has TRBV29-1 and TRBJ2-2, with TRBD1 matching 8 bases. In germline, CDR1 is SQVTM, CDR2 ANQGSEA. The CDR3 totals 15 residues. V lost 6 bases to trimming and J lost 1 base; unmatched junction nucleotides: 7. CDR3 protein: CSVEKGTGNTGELFF. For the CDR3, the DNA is TGCAGCGTCGAAAAGGGGACAGGGAACACCGGGGAGCTGTTTTTT.

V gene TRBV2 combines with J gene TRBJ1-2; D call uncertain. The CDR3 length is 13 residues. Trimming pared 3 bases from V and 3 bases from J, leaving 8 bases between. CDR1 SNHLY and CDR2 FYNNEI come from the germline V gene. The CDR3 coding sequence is TGTGCCAGCAGTGACGGCCAGCACTATGGCTACACCTTC. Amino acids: CASSDGQHYGYTF.

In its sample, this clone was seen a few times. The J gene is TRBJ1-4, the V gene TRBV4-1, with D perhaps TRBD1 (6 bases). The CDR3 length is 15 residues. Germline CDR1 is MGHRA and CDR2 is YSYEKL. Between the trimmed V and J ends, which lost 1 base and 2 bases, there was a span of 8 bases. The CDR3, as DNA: TGCGCCAGCAGCCAAGCCGGACAGACTAATGAAAAACTGTTTTTT. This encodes CASSQAGQTNEKLFF.

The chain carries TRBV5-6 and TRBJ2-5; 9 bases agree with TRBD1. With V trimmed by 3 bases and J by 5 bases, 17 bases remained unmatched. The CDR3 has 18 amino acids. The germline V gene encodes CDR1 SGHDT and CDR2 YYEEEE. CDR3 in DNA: TGTGCCAGCAGCTCACCCCCGGGACAGGGAAGTAGGTCGGAGACCCAGTACTTC. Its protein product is CASSSPPGQGSRSETQYF.

The CDR3 loop reads CASSLANGEVQYF. CDR3 nucleotides: TGTGCCAGCAGCTTAGCCAATGGTGAAGTTCAGTACTTC. The rearrangement links TRBV11-2 to TRBJ2-4, with D unclear. Germline V gene lookup returns CDR1 SGHAT and CDR2 FQNNGV. Deletions cut 1 base from V and 11 bases from J, with 12 bases between. The CDR3 spans 13 residues.

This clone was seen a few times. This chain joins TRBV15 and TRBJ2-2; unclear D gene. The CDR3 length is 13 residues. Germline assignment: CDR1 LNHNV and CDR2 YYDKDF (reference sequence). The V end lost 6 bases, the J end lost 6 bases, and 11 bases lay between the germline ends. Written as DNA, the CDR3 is TGTGCCACCAGTATAGTTGGGGCCGGGGAGCTGTTTTTT. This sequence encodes CATSIVGAGELFF.

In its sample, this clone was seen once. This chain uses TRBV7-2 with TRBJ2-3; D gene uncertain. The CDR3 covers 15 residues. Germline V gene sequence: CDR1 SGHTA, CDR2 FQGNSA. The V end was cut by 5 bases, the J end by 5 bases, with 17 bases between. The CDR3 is CASSTRSHSGDTQYF. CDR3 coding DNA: TGTGCCAGCAGCACACGTAGCCACTCTGGAGATACGCAGTATTTT.

The CDR3 DNA reads TGTGCCAGCAGTGAGGGGCAGGGTCTTGGCGAGCAGTACTTC. Its translation: CASSEGQGLGEQYF. V and J are TRBV9 and TRBJ2-7; D is possibly TRBD1 or TRBD2 (5 bases each). Deletions cut 5 bases from V and 6 bases from J, with 18 bases between. The CDR3 contains 14 residues. Germline CDR1 and CDR2: SGDLS and YYNGEE.

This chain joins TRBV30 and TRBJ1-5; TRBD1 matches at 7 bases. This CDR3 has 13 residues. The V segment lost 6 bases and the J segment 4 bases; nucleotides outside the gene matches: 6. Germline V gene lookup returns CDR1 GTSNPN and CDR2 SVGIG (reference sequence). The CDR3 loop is CACAQGLNQPQHF. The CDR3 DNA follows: TGTGCCTGCGCACAGGGGCTAAATCAGCCCCAGCATTTT.

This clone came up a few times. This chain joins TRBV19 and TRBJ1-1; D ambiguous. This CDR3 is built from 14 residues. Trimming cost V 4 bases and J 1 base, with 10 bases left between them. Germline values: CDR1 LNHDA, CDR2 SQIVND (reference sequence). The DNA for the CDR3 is TGTGCCAGTAGTACCCCAAGGAGGAACACTGAAGCTTTCTTT. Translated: CASSTPRRNTEAFF.

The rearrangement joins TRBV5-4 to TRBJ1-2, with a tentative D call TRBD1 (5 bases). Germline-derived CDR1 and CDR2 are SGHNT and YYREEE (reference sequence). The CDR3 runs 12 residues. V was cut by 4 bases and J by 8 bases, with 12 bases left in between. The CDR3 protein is CASSPGRGGYTF. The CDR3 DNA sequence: TGTGCCAGCAGCCCGGGGCGAGGCGGCTACACCTTC.